This record covers a single T cell receptor (beta chain). In the original processing: Estimates of nucleated cell counts were drawn from the amplification of reference gene primers. Clones were sequenced by immunoSEQ multiplex PCR, and TCRdb holds only the in-frame ones, with some missing. The V and J calls and clone size come from that table; D and trimming were worked out from the DNA. The table includes 120,000 to 150,000 clones, about 86% detected once. This CDR3 is built from 16 residues. Losses at the gene ends were 5 bases for V and 3 bases for J; bases not matched to a gene: 5. From germline, CDR1 is SGHVS and CDR2 FQNEAQ. These data originate in a study of blood T cell repertoires in COVID-19. Study at large: Sites across the United States, Italy and Spain contributed samples from acute and convalescent COVID-19. The cDNA or gDNA used as material had been derived from T cells, B-cell-depleted T cells, or PBMCs.

The chain uses TRBV7-8 and TRBJ2-3; 13 bases fit TRBD2. The sample was peripheral blood. The TCR originated in a woman aged 55-69 years with acute or convalescent COVID-19. The DNA of the CDR3 is TGTGCCAGCAGCATCAGGACTAGCGGGGGTACAGATACGCAGTATTTT. It encodes CASSIRTSGGTDTQYF.